The entry that follows covers one T cell receptor beta chain sequence. Some clones are missing from TCRdb's copy, which holds only in-frame ones; the method was immunoSEQ multiplex PCR. The repertoire consists of about 80,000 clones, with around 94% occurring once and the leading ten covering 0.38%. This sample is part of a study of technical replicates of blood from several donors. Trimming took 3 bases from V and 2 from J; bases not matched to a gene: 7. CDR1 is MNHEY, CDR2 SMNVEV, per germline (reference sequence). The CDR3 is 16 residues long. Sequencing input: T cells isolated from PBMCs. V usage is TRBV27 and J usage is TRBJ2-3, with 8 bases identical to TRBD2. This TCR derives from a human donor in good health. The CDR3 nucleotides are TGTGCCAGCAGTTTTTCAGCGGGAGAGATCACAGATACGCAGTATTTT. Protein product: CASSFSAGEITDTQYF.